This T cell receptor beta chain was documented in a study of T-cell reconstitution after alpha-beta-depleted transplantation in children. TCRbeta library construction was performed incorporating unique molecular identifiers. TCRdb re-called the PCR reads with MiXCR, one entry per CDR3 protein. The sample records some 600,000 distinct CDR3 sequences, approximately 16% being singletons. The trim removed 3 bases at V and 5 bases at J, leaving 9 bases unmatched. The CDR3 has 15 amino acids. Germline loops: CDR1 DFQATT, CDR2 SNEGSKA (reference sequence). This specimen consisted of PBMCs from the stem cell graft donor, obtained from the stem cell graft. This TCR came from a human donor who donated a stem cell graft to a child with acute myeloid leukemia. The chain recombines TRBV20-1 with TRBJ2-1, with 8 bases matching TRBD2. The CDR3 region has the DNA TGCAGTGCTAGGGGGCAGCGGGGGAGGGACAATGAGCAGTTCTTC. It codes for CSARGQRGRDNEQFF.